Reported below is one T cell receptor (beta chain). No antigen is known for it. These data are taken from a study of CD8 T cells in Susac syndrome. General study results and limits: The study conceded that relatively few individuals underwent its TCR sequencing and HLA analysis.

Reverse transcription of about 0.5 to 1 ug RNA used random hexamers. MiXCR was run by TCRdb on the immunoSEQ multiplex PCR reads, yielding one entry per CDR3 protein. Here the sample spans around 190,000 distinct CDR3 sequences, roughly 94% being singletons. In contrast to the negatively isolated CD8+ and CD4+ T cells, TEMRA cells were FACS-enriched. The TCR originated in a human donor in good health. Sequenced input: CD4+ T cells from PBMCs.

The CDR3 nucleotides are TGTGCCTGGAAGCGAGGGGAGGTCTATGGCTACACCTTC. Translating gives CAWKRGEVYGYTF. V usage is TRBV30 and J usage is TRBJ1-2, with D tentatively TRBD1 (5 bases). The V gene's germline CDR1 is GTSNPN and CDR2 SVGIG (reference sequence). The CDR3 extends over 13 amino acids. V was clipped by 4 bases and J by 4 bases, with 13 bases between them.